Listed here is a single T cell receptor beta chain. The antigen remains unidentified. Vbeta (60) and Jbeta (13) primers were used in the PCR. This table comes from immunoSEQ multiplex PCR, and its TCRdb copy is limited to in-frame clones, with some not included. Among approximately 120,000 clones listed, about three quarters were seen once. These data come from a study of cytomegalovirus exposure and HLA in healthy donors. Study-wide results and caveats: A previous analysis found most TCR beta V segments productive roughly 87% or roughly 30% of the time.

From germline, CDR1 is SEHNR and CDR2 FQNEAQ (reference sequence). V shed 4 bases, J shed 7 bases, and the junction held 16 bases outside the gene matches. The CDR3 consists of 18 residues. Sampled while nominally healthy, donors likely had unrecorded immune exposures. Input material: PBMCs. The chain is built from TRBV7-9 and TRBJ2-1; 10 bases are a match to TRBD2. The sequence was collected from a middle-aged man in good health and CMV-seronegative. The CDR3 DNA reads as TGTGCCAGCAGCTCCCTTAGCGGGGGGACCTACGTGGGGAATGAGCAGTTCTTC. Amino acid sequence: CASSSLSGGTYVGNEQFF. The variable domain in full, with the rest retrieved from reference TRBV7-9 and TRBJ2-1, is DTGVSQNPRHKITKRGQNVTFRCDPISEHNRLYWYRQTLGQGPEFLTYFQNEAQLEKSRLLSDRFSAERPKGSFSTLEIQRTEQGDSAMYLCASSSLSGGTYVGNEQFFGPGTRLTVL.